This paragraph covers one TCR beta chain sequence. Its antigen is unidentified. This specimen belongs to a study of cytomegalovirus exposure and HLA in healthy donors. For the study at large: Across 300 to 400 genotyped donors, over 70% landed in the Caucasian-associated ancestry cluster. Broader study findings: The classifier reportedly diagnosed cytomegalovirus status with high specificity and sensitivity.

The PCR employed 60 Vbeta primers together with 13 Jbeta primers. This table comes from immunoSEQ multiplex PCR, and its TCRdb copy is limited to in-frame clones, with some not included. The sample has over 70,000 clones, about 80% seen once. The length of the CDR3 is 14 residues. CDR1 and CDR2 from the germline V gene are LNHDA and SQIVND (reference sequence). Trimming removed 0 bases from V and 7 bases from J, with 10 bases in between. Sequenced material: PBMCs. The chain couples TRBV19 to TRBJ2-1; D not certain. The sequence was obtained from a middle-aged man in good health and CMV-seropositive. The CDR3 region has the DNA TGTGCCAGTAGTATAGAGCGGTCTTTAAATGAGCAGTTCTTC. Protein: CASSIERSLNEQFF.